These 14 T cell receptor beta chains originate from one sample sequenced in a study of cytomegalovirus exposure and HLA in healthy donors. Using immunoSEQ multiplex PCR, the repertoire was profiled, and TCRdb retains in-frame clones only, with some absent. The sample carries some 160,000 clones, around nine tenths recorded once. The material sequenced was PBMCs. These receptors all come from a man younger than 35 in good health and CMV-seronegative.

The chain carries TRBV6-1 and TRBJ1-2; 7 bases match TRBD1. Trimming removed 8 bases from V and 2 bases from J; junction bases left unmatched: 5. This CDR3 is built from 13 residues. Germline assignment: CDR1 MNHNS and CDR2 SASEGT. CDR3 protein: CASGGQENYGYTF. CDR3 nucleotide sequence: TGTGCCAGCGGAGGACAGGAGAACTATGGCTACACCTTC.

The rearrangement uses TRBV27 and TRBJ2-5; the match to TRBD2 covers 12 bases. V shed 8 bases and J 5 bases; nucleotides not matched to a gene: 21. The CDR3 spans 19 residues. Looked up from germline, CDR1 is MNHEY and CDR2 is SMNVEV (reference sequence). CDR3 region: CASLIGRGLAGGPRETQYF. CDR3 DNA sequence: TGTGCCAGCCTCATCGGGCGAGGGCTAGCGGGAGGGCCGCGTGAGACCCAGTACTTC.

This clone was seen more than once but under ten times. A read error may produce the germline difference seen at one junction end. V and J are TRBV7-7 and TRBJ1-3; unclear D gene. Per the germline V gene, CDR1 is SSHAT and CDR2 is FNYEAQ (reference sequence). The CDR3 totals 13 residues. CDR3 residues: CASSLSSGNTIYF. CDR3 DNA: TGTGCTAGCAGCTTATCGTCGGGGAACACCATATATTTT.

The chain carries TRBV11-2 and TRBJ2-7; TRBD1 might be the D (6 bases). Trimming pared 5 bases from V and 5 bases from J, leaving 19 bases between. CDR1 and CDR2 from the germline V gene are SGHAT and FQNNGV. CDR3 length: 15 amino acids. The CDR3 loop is CASSPGAGFSHEQYF. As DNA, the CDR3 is TGTGCCAGCAGCCCAGGGGCAGGGTTTTCGCACGAGCAGTACTTC. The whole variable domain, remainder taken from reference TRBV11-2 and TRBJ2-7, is EAGVAQSPRYKIIEKRQSVAFWCNPISGHATLYWYQQILGQGPKLLIQFQNNGVVDDSQLPKDRFSAERLKGVDSTLKIQPAKLEDSAVYLCASSPGAGFSHEQYFGPGTRLTVT.

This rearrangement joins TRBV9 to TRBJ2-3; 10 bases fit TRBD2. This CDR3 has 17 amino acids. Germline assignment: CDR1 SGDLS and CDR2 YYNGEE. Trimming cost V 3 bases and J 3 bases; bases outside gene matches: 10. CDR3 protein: CASSANPRTSGTDTQYF. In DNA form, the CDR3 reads TGTGCCAGCAGCGCTAACCCTAGGACTAGCGGTACAGATACGCAGTATTTT.

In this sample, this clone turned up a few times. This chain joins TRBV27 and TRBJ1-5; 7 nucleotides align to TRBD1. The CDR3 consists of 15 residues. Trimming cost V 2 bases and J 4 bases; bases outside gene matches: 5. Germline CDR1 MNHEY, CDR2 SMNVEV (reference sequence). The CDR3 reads CASSLGQVSNQPQHF. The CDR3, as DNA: TGTGCCAGCAGTTTAGGACAGGTATCTAATCAGCCCCAGCATTTT.

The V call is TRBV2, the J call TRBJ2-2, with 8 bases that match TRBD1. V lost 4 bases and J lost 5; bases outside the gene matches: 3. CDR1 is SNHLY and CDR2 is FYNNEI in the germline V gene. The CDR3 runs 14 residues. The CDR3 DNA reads TGTGCCAGCAGTGTAGGACAGGGTACCGGGGAGCTGTTTTTT. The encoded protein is CASSVGQGTGELFF.

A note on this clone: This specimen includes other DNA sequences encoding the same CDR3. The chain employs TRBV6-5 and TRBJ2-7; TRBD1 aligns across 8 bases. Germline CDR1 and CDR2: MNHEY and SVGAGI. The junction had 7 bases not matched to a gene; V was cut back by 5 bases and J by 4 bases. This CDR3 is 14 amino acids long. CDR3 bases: TGTGCCAGCAGTCCCGGGACAGGTCGTTACGAGCAGTACTTC. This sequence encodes CASSPGTGRYEQYF.

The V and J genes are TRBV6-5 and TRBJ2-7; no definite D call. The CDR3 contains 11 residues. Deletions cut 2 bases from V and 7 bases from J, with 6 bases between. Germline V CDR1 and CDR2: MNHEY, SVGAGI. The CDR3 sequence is CASSYPDEQYF. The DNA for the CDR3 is TGTGCCAGCAGTTACCCAGATGAGCAGTACTTC.

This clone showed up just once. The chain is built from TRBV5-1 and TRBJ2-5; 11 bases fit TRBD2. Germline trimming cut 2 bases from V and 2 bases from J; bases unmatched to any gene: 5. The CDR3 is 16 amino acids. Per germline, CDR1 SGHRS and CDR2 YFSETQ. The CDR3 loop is CASSFQTSGGQETQYF. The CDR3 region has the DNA TGCGCCAGCAGCTTCCAAACTAGCGGGGGACAAGAGACCCAGTACTTC. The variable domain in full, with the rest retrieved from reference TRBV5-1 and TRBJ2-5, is KAGVTQTPRYLIKTRGQQVTLSCSPISGHRSVSWYQQTPGQGLQFLFEYFSETQRNKGNFPGRFSGRQFSNSRSEMNVSTLELGDSALYLCASSFQTSGGQETQYFGPGTRLLVL.

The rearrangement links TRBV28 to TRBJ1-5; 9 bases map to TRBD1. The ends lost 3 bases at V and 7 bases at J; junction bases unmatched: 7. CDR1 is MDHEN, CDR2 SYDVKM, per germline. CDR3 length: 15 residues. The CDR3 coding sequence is TGTGCCAGCAGTTTCTCACAGGGGGCTAAGCAGCCCCAGCATTTT. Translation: CASSFSQGAKQPQHF.

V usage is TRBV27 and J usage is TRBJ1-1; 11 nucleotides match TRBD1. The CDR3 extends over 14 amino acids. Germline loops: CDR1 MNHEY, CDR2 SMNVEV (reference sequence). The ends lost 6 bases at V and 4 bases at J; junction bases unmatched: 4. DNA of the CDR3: TGTGCCAGCAGACCGGGACAGGGGGTCACTGAAGCTTTCTTT. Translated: CASRPGQGVTEAFF.

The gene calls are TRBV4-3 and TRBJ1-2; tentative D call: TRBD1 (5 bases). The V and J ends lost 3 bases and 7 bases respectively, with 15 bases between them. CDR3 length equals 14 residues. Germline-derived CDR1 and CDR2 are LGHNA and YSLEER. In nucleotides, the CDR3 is TGCGCCAGCAGCCAGGCTGGGGGGATAGGTGGCTACACCTTC. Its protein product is CASSQAGGIGGYTF.

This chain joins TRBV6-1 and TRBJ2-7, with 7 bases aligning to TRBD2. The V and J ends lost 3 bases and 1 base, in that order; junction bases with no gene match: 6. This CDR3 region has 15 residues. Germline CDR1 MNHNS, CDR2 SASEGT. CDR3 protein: CASSDLWGGSYEQYV. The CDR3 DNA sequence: TGTGCCAGCAGTGATCTCTGGGGGGGGTCCTACGAGCAGTACGTC.